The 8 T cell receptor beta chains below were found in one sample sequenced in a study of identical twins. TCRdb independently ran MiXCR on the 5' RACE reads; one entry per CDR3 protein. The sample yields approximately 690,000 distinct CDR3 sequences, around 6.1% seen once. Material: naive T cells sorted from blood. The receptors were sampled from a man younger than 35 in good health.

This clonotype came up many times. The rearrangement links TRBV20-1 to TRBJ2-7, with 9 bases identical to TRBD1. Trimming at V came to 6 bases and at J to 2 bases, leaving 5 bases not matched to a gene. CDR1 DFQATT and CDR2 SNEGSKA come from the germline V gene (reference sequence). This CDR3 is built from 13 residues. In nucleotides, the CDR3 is TGCAGTGCCGGGACAGGGACACCCTACGAGCAGTACTTC. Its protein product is CSAGTGTPYEQYF.

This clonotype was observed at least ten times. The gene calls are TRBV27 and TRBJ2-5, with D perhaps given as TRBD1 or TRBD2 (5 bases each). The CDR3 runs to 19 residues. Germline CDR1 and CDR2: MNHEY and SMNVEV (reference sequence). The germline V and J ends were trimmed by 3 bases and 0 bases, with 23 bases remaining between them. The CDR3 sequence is CASSFRIQPGRKYQETQYF. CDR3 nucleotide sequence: TGTGCCAGCAGTTTCCGGATTCAACCGGGACGGAAGTACCAAGAGACCCAGTACTTC.

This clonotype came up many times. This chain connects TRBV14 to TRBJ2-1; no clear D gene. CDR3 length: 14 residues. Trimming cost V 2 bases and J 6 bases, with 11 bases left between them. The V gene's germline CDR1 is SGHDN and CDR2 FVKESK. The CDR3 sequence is CASSQRVLVNEQFF. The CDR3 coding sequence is TGTGCCAGCAGCCAACGCGTCCTGGTCAATGAGCAGTTCTTC.

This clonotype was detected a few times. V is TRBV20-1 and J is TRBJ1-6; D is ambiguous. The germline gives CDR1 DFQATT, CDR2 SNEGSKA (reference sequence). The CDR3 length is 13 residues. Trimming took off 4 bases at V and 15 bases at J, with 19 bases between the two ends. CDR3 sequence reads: CSAMYPGEGSLHF. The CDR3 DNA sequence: TGCAGTGCTATGTATCCTGGTGAGGGTAGCCTCCACTTT.

This chain's CDR3 is CATSRGKGQGNSEQFF. Written as DNA, the CDR3 is TGTGCCACCAGCAGGGGTAAGGGACAGGGCAATAGTGAGCAGTTCTTC. The rearrangement joins TRBV15 to TRBJ2-1, with 9 bases identical to TRBD1. This CDR3 is 16 amino acids long. After removal of 3 bases from V and 9 bases from J, the junction contained 12 bases not matched to a gene. Germline CDR1 LNHNV, CDR2 YYDKDF (reference sequence). Supplemented by reference TRBV15 and TRBJ2-1, the full variable domain reads DAMVIQNPRYQVTQFGKPVTLSCSQTLNHNVMYWYQQKSSQAPKLLFHYYDKDFNNEADTPDNFQSRRPNTSFCFLDIRSPGLGDTAMYLCATSRGKGQGNSEQFFGPGTRLTVL.

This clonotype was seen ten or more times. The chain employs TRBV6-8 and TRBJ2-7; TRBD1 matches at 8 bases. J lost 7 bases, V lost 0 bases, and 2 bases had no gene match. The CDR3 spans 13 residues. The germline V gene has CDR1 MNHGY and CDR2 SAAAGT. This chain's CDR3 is CASSYSDRDEQYV. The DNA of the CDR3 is TGTGCCAGCAGTTACTCGGACAGGGATGAGCAGTACGTC.

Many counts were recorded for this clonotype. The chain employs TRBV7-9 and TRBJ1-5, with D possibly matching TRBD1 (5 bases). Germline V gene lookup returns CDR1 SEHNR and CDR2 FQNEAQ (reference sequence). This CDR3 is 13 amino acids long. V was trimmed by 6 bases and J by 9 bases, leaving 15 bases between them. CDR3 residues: CASRDGIQGPQHF. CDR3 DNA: TGTGCCAGCAGAGATGGGATCCAGGGGCCCCAGCATTTT.

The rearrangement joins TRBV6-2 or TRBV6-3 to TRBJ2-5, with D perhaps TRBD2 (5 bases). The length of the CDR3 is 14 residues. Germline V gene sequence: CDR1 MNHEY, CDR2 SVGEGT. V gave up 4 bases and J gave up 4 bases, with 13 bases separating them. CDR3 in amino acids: CASSLLEAGETQYF. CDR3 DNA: TGTGCCAGCAGTTTACTTGAGGCGGGAGAGACCCAGTACTTC.